This entry lists 5 T cell receptor beta chains sequenced from one sample in a study of CD8+ T cells in alopecia areata. Treatment in this sample: oral pan-JAK inhibitor, 5-10 mg twice daily. Sequencing templates came from extracted RNA that was reverse transcribed into cDNA. Repertoires were generated with immunoSEQ multiplex PCR, while TCRdb's copy carries only in-frame clones and drops some. In the table there are 150,000 to 200,000 clones, about 47% of which are singletons. The material sequenced was CD8+ T cells sorted from blood, taken at roughly week 53, from a patient treated with tofacitinib. Receptor source: a human donor with alopecia areata.

The chain is built from TRBV27 and TRBJ1-2; D may be TRBD1 (6 bases). The V gene's germline CDR1 is MNHEY and CDR2 SMNVEV (reference sequence). Trimming took 6 bases from V and 5 from J, leaving 10 bases between them. This CDR3 is 12 amino acids long. The CDR3 spells CASRQGVYGYTF. The CDR3 bases are TGTGCCAGCAGACAGGGCGTGTATGGCTACACCTTC.

This clone was detected only once. This chain links TRBV25-1 with TRBJ2-1; D is unresolved. V dropped 5 bases and J dropped 10 bases, with 9 bases sitting between them. CDR1 is MGHDK and CDR2 is SYGVNS in the germline V gene. This CDR3 region has 11 residues. CDR3 bases: TGTGCCAGCAGTTTCGCCGTGGAGCAGTTCTTC. As protein: CASSFAVEQFF.

This chain links TRBV6-5 with TRBJ1-2; 7 nucleotides agree with TRBD1. Germline-derived CDR1 and CDR2 are MNHEY and SVGAGI. The CDR3 runs to 14 residues. Trimming cost V 5 bases and J 7 bases; bases outside gene matches: 10. The CDR3 reads CASSEGPGGSGYTF. The CDR3 bases are TGTGCCAGCAGTGAAGGCCCAGGGGGTAGTGGCTACACCTTC.

The gene calls are TRBV29-1 and TRBJ2-1; D possibly corresponds to TRBD2 (6 bases). In germline, CDR1 is SQVTM, CDR2 ANQGSEA. V was pared by 2 bases and J by 8 bases, with 22 bases between. This CDR3 is 16 amino acids long. As DNA, the CDR3 is TGCAGCGTTGAATTGATAGCGGACCGGGTCATCGATGAGCAGTTCTTC. Translation gives CSVELIADRVIDEQFF.

This rearrangement joins TRBV7-9 to TRBJ1-5; tentatively, D is TRBD1 (5 bases). The CDR3 is 14 amino acids. Trimming removed 5 bases at V and 3 bases at J, with 11 bases between. Germline CDR1 is SEHNR and CDR2 is FQNEAQ (reference sequence). The CDR3 region is CASSAPDTNQPQHF. CDR3 bases: TGTGCCAGCAGCGCCCCGGACACCAATCAGCCCCAGCATTTT.